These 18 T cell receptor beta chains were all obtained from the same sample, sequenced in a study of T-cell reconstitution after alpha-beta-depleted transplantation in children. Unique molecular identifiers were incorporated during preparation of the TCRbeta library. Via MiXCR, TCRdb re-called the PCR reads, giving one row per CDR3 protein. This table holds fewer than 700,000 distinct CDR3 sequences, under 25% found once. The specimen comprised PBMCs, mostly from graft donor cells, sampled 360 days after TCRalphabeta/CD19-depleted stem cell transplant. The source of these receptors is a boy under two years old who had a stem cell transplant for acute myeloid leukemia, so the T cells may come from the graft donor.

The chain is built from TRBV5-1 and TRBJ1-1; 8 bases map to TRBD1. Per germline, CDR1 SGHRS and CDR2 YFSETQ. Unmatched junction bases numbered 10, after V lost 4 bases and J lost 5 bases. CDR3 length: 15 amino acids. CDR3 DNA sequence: TGCGCCAGCAGCGTTGGACAGGGAGTAGAGACTGAAGCTTTCTTT. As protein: CASSVGQGVETEAFF.

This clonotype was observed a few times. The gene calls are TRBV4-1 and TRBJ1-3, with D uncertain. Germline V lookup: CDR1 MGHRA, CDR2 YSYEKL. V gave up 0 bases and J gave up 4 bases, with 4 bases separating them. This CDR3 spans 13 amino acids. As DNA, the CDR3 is TGCGCCAGCAGCCAAGAATCCGGAAACACCATATATTTT. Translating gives CASSQESGNTIYF.

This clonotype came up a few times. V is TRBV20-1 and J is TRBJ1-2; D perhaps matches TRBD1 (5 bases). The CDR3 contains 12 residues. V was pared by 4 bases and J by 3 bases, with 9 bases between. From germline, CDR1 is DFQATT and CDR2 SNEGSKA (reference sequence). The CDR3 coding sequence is TGCAGTGCTAACATGGGGGACTATGGCTACACCTTC. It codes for CSANMGDYGYTF.

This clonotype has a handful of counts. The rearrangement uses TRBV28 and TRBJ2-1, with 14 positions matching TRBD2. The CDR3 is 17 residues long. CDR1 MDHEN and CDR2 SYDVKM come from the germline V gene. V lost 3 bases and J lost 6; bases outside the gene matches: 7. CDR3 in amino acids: CASSFLGGTSGGNEQFF. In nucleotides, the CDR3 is TGTGCCAGCAGTTTTTTAGGGGGGACTAGCGGGGGCAATGAGCAGTTCTTC.

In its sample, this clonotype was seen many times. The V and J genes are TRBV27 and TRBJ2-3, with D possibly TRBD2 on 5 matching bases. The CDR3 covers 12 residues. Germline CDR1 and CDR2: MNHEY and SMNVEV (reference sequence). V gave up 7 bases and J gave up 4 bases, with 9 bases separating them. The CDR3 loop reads CASIGGADTQYF. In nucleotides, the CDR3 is TGTGCCAGCATAGGAGGCGCAGATACGCAGTATTTT.

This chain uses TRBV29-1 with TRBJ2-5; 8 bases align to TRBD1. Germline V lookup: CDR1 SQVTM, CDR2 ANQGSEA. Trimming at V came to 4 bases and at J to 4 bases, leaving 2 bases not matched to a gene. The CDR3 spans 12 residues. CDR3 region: CSVADRAETQYF. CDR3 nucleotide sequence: TGCAGCGTTGCGGACAGGGCAGAGACCCAGTACTTC.

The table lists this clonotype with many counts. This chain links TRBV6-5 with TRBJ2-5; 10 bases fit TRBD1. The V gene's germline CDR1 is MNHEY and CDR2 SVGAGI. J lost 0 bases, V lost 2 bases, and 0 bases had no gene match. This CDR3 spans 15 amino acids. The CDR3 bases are TGTGCCAGCAGTTACGGACAGGGGGACCAAGAGACCCAGTACTTC. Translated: CASSYGQGDQETQYF.

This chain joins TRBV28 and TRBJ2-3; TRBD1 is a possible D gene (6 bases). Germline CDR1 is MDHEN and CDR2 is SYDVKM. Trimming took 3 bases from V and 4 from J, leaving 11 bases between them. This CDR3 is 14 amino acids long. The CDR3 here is CASSLGARADTQYF. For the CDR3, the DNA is TGTGCCAGCAGTTTGGGGGCCCGGGCAGATACGCAGTATTTT.

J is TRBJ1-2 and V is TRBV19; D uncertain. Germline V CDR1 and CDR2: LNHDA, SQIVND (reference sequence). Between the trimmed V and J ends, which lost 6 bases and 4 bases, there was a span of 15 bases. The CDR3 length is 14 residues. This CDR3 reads CASRTTGQVYGYTF. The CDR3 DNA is TGTGCCAGTAGGACGACGGGTCAGGTCTATGGCTACACCTTC.

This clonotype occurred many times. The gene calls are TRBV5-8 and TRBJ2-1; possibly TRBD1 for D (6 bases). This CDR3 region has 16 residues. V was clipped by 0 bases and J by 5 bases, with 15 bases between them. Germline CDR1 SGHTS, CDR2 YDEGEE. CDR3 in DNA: TGTGCCAGCAGCTTGGAGGCGATAAACAGGGACAATGAGCAGTTCTTC. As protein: CASSLEAINRDNEQFF.

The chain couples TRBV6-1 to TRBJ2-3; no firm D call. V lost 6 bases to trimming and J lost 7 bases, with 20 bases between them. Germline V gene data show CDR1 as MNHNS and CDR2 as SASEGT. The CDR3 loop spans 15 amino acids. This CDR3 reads CASSSAEGNLNTQYF. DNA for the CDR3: TGTGCCAGCAGCTCCGCGGAAGGGAACCTAAATACGCAGTATTTT.

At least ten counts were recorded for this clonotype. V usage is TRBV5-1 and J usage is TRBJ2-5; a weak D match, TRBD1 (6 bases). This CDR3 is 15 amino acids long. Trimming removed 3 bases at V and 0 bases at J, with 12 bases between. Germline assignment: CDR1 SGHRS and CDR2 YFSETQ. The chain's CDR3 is CASSWVRDNQETQYF. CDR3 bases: TGCGCCAGCAGCTGGGTCCGGGACAACCAAGAGACCCAGTACTTC.

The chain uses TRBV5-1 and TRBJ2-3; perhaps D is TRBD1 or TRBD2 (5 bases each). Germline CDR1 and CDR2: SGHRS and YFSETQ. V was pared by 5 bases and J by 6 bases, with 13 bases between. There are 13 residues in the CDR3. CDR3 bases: TGCGCCAGCAGACCCGGGGCGACGGATACGCAGTATTTT. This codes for CASRPGATDTQYF.

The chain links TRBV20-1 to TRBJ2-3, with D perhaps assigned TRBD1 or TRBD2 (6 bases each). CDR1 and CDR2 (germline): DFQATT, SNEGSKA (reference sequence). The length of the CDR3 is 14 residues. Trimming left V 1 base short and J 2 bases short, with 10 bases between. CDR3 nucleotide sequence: TGCAGTGCTAGAGCGGGGGCCGCCACAGATACGCAGTATTTT. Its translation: CSARAGAATDTQYF.

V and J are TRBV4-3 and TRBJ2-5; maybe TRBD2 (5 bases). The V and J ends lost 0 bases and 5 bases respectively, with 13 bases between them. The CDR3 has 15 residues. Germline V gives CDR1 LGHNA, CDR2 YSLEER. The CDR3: CASSQEGAPTETQYF. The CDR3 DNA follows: TGCGCCAGCAGCCAAGAGGGAGCCCCCACCGAGACCCAGTACTTC.

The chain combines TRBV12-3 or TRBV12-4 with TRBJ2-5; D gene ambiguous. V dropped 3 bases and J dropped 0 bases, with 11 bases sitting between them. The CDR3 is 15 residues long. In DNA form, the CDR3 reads TGTGCCAGCAGTTTCCGAAGCAATTACCAAGAGACCCAGTACTTC. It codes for CASSFRSNYQETQYF.

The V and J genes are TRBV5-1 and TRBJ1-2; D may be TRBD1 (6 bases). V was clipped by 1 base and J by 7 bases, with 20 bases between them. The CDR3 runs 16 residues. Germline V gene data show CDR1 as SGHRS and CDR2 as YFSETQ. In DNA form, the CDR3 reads TGCGCCAGCAGCTTGAACGGAGGGGGTATCGGAGGTGGCTACACCTTC. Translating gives CASSLNGGGIGGGYTF.

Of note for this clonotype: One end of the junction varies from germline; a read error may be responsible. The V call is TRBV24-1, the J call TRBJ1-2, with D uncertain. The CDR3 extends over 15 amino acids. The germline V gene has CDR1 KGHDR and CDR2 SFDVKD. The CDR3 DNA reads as TGTGCCACCAGGGATTCCCGGACTTTGACACATGGCTACACCTTC. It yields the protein CATRDSRTLTHGYTF.